There are many counts of the clone carrying this TCR beta chain. The data belong to a study of T cells after yellow fever vaccination. As for the study in general: The fractions with low cell numbers were processed using SMART-Seq v4 Ultra Low Input.

Trimming pared 0 bases from V and 3 bases from J, leaving 12 bases between. Per germline, CDR1 LGHNA and CDR2 YSLEER. The CDR3 runs to 16 residues. 5'RACE template switching added a universal primer site and UMIs to TCR cDNA. TCRdb reanalysed the 5' RACE reads using MiXCR and keeps one entry per CDR3 protein. The sample has approximately 13,000 distinct CDR3 sequences, 4.9% seen once; the top ten hold 51%. General observations from the study: Detection of almost all vaccine-responding clonotypes in sorted memory subsets failed on day 0. Clones from primary vaccination mostly reappeared after the booster (around 97% CD4, approximately 86% CD8).

The chain combines TRBV4-3 with TRBJ2-4, with D possibly matching TRBD2 (6 bases). This specimen consisted of PBMCs, either bulk or a sorted T-cell subset (CD4+, CD8+, memory, or dextramer-sorted; not recorded which), obtained 45 days after the yellow fever booster vaccination. The source of this sequence is a young man who received the YFV17D yellow fever vaccine. The CDR3 DNA is TGCGCCAGCAGCCAAGATTACAAGGGAGGCAAAAACATTCAGTACTTC. This sequence encodes CASSQDYKGGKNIQYF.